These 28 T cell receptor beta chains originate from one sample sequenced in a study of CD8 T cells in Susac syndrome. The RNA input was roughly 0.5 to 1 ug, and it was reverse transcribed with random hexamers. MiXCR was run by TCRdb on the immunoSEQ multiplex PCR reads, yielding one entry per CDR3 protein. The data contain hundreds of thousands of distinct CDR3 sequences, 75% to 90% of them singletons. The source material was CD8+ T cells from PBMCs. Source of these receptors: a human donor with multiple sclerosis.

A few counts support this clonotype. This chain uses TRBV9 with TRBJ2-1; the D call may be TRBD1 or TRBD2 (5 bases each). CDR1 SGDLS and CDR2 YYNGEE come from the germline V gene. Trimming removed 1 base at V and 9 bases at J, with 8 bases between. The CDR3 is 12 amino acids. The CDR3 reads CASSVKGPEQFF. Written as DNA, the CDR3 is TGTGCCAGCAGCGTAAAGGGACCTGAGCAGTTCTTC. Full variable domain (remainder filled in from reference TRBV9 and TRBJ2-1): DSGVTQTPKHLITATGQRVTLRCSPRSGDLSVYWYQQSLDQGLQFLIQYYNGEERAKGNILERFSAQQFPDLHSELNLSSLELGDSALYFCASSVKGPEQFFGPGTRLTVL.

V usage is TRBV11-2 and J usage is TRBJ2-3, with D maybe TRBD1 (5 bases). This CDR3 comprises 15 residues. Trimming removed 2 bases from V and 5 bases from J, with 14 bases in between. Looked up from germline, CDR1 is SGHAT and CDR2 is FQNNGV. Written as DNA, the CDR3 is TGTGCCAGCAGCTTAACTGGGTCAGGGCTAGATACGCAGTATTTT. Its protein product is CASSLTGSGLDTQYF.

This rearrangement joins TRBV9 to TRBJ1-1; 7 positions agree with TRBD1. The CDR3 sequence is 15 residues long. Germline V gives CDR1 SGDLS, CDR2 YYNGEE. With V trimmed by 4 bases and J by 4 bases, 10 bases remained unmatched. The CDR3, as DNA: TGTGCCAGCAGCTCCACCGGGACAGACATCACTGAAGCTTTCTTT. Its translation: CASSSTGTDITEAFF.

The CDR3 DNA is TGTGCCAGCAGTGACGACAGGGGCCCCTCCTACGAGCAGTACTTC. It translates to CASSDDRGPSYEQYF. The chain links TRBV6-5 to TRBJ2-7; TRBD1 matches 8 bases. The CDR3 is made up of 15 amino acids. Trimming removed 5 bases from V and 0 bases from J; junction bases left unmatched: 6. From germline, CDR1 is MNHEY and CDR2 SVGAGI.

The chain joins TRBV27 to TRBJ2-7; TRBD1 is a possible D gene (5 bases). With 5 bases removed from V and 2 bases from J, the gap between germline ends came to 7 bases. The germline V gene encodes CDR1 MNHEY and CDR2 SMNVEV (reference sequence). There are 12 residues in the CDR3. DNA of the CDR3: TGTGCCAGCAGTGGGGCGGCCTACGAGCAGTACTTC. Translated: CASSGAAYEQYF.

This chain joins TRBV28 and TRBJ2-7; 11 bases line up with TRBD1. V shed 7 bases, J shed 2 bases, and the junction held 10 bases outside the gene matches. CDR3 size: 16 residues. Germline V gene data show CDR1 as MDHEN and CDR2 as SYDVKM. The CDR3 loop is CASTKSGQGGAYEQYF. Here the CDR3 DNA reads TGTGCCAGCACAAAATCGGGACAGGGGGGTGCCTACGAGCAGTACTTC.

The V call is TRBV12-3 or TRBV12-4, the J call TRBJ2-1; D is unclear. With 6 bases removed from V and 4 bases from J, the gap between germline ends came to 10 bases. CDR3 length equals 13 residues. Here the CDR3 reads CASRWPGYNEQFF. The CDR3 nucleotides are TGTGCCAGCAGGTGGCCGGGTTACAATGAGCAGTTCTTC.

The chain employs TRBV20-1 and TRBJ1-5; D may be TRBD1 (5 bases). CDR1 DFQATT and CDR2 SNEGSKA come from the germline V gene (reference sequence). This CDR3 is built from 13 residues. Deletions cut 1 base from V and 3 bases from J, with 7 bases between. The CDR3 region is CSARAGVNQPQHF. CDR3 in DNA: TGCAGTGCTAGAGCGGGGGTCAATCAGCCCCAGCATTTT.

The chain is built from TRBV20-1 and TRBJ2-1, with a tentative D call TRBD2 (6 bases). The CDR3 length is 17 residues. Trimming cost V 1 base and J 6 bases, with 22 bases left between them. From germline, CDR1 is DFQATT and CDR2 SNEGSKA (reference sequence). The CDR3 is CSARGGIPRVLVNEQFF. The CDR3 DNA sequence: TGCAGTGCTAGAGGCGGGATTCCTAGGGTTTTGGTCAATGAGCAGTTCTTC.

This rearrangement joins TRBV12-3 or TRBV12-4 to TRBJ2-2; no clear D. The germline V and J ends were trimmed by 6 bases and 5 bases, with 13 bases remaining between them. The CDR3 is 14 amino acids. The CDR3 nucleotides are TGTGCCAGCAGCCCACCCGGAGTGACCGGGGAGCTGTTTTTT. Translation: CASSPPGVTGELFF.

The V and J genes are TRBV12-3 or TRBV12-4 and TRBJ2-7; TRBD1 agrees at 8 bases. V was pared by 5 bases and J by 0 bases, with 9 bases of the junction left unmatched. This CDR3 contains 16 residues. CDR3 residues: CASSPPRGQGSYEQYF. In nucleotides, the CDR3 is TGTGCCAGCAGTCCCCCCAGGGGGCAAGGCTCCTACGAGCAGTACTTC.

The gene calls are TRBV5-4 and TRBJ1-1; D not resolved. The CDR3 runs to 15 residues. Germline values: CDR1 SGHNT, CDR2 YYREEE (reference sequence). V was shortened by 4 bases and J by 1 base, with 14 bases between the two germline ends. The CDR3 spells CASSTANTANTEAFF. CDR3 nucleotide sequence: TGTGCCAGCAGCACCGCAAATACAGCGAACACTGAAGCTTTCTTT.

The genes are TRBV7-6 and TRBJ1-2; 7 bases agree with TRBD1. The CDR3 runs to 15 residues. CDR1 and CDR2 (germline): SGHVS, FNYEAQ. V was clipped by 5 bases and J by 5 bases; unmatched bases: 11. The CDR3 reads CASSPGQDTFYGYTF. The CDR3 DNA reads as TGTGCCAGCAGCCCCGGACAGGATACCTTTTATGGCTACACCTTC.

CDR3 bases: TGTGCCAGCACCCCCGGGACGGCCGGGGAGCTGTTTTTT. Amino acid sequence: CASTPGTAGELFF. J is TRBJ2-2 and V is TRBV25-1; D tentatively fits TRBD1 or TRBD2 (5 bases each). V lost 7 bases and J 6 bases, leaving 12 bases between the germline ends. This CDR3 has 13 residues. Germline-derived CDR1 and CDR2 are MGHDK and SYGVNS.

The rearrangement links TRBV28 to TRBJ1-1, with D hard to call. The V and J ends lost 6 bases and 4 bases respectively, with 12 bases between them. Germline V CDR1 and CDR2: MDHEN, SYDVKM. This CDR3 is 13 amino acids long. DNA for the CDR3: TGTGCCAGCAGCTTGTGGGCGGGCACTGAAGCTTTCTTT. It codes for CASSLWAGTEAFF.

In DNA, the CDR3 is TGCAGTGCTAGTACTAGCCGAACCTACGAGCAGTACTTC. Protein: CSASTSRTYEQYF. The V gene is TRBV20-1, the J gene TRBJ2-7; TRBD2 might be the D (6 bases). This CDR3 is built from 13 residues. The germline V gene encodes CDR1 DFQATT and CDR2 SNEGSKA (reference sequence). Deletions cut 3 bases from V and 2 bases from J, with 11 bases between.

The rearrangement links TRBV27 to TRBJ2-1; weak D call: TRBD1 (6 bases). This CDR3 has 14 amino acids. V lost 5 bases, J lost 2 bases, and 10 bases lay in between. The germline CDR1 and CDR2 sequences are MNHEY and SMNVEV (reference sequence). CDR3 sequence (DNA): TGTGCCAGCAGTGGGACACCTCCCTACAATGAGCAGTTCTTC. Its translation: CASSGTPPYNEQFF.

The CDR3 sequence: CASSSPLAPRSYEQYF. CDR3 in DNA: TGTGCCAGCAGCTCACCCCTCGCTCCCCGGTCCTACGAGCAGTACTTC. V and J are TRBV7-9 and TRBJ2-7; no clear D gene. CDR3 length: 16 residues. Trimming removed 4 bases from V and 1 base from J, with 17 bases in between. Germline CDR1 is SEHNR and CDR2 is FQNEAQ (reference sequence).

This clonotype was seen just once. V is TRBV30 and J is TRBJ2-2; D ambiguous. Germline CDR1 GTSNPN, CDR2 SVGIG (reference sequence). V shed 2 bases and J shed 6 bases, with 7 bases lying between them. The CDR3 consists of 12 residues. CDR3 sequence reads: CAWSRVAGELFF. The CDR3 DNA follows: TGTGCCTGGAGTAGGGTTGCCGGGGAGCTGTTTTTT. Full variable domain (outside the CDR3, taken from reference TRBV30 and TRBJ2-2): SQTIHQWPATLVQPVGSPLSLECTVEGTSNPNLYWYRQAAGRGLQLLFYSVGIGQISSEVPQNLSASRPQDRQFILSSKKLLLSDSGFYLCAWSRVAGELFFGEGSRLTVL.

This clonotype was seen only a few times. The chain couples TRBV7-2 to TRBJ2-3, with TRBD1 matching over 8 bases. The germline CDR1 and CDR2 sequences are SGHTA and FQGNSA. V shed 4 bases and J 5 bases; nucleotides not matched to a gene: 11. This CDR3 spans 16 amino acids. The CDR3: CASSSDHRGSQDTQYF. CDR3 nucleotides: TGTGCCAGCAGCTCCGATCACAGGGGGTCACAAGATACGCAGTATTTT.

The chain carries TRBV4-1 and TRBJ2-7, with D perhaps matching TRBD1 or TRBD2 (6 bases each). The germline V gene encodes CDR1 MGHRA and CDR2 YSYEKL. Trimming took off 2 bases at V and 3 bases at J, with 26 bases between the two ends. The CDR3 length is 19 residues. The CDR3 is CASSQRASGVGQQNYEQYF. Here the CDR3 DNA reads TGCGCCAGCAGCCAAAGAGCCTCGGGGGTAGGACAGCAAAACTACGAGCAGTACTTC.

This chain joins TRBV6-1 and TRBJ2-7; 7 nucleotides agree with TRBD2. In germline, CDR1 is MNHNS, CDR2 SASEGT. V lost 10 bases to trimming and J lost 7 bases; unmatched junction nucleotides: 13. This CDR3 spans 13 amino acids. The CDR3 nucleotides are TGTGCCACCCTGGTTGTTTGGCGGGGGGAGCAGTACTTC. It yields the protein CATLVVWRGEQYF.

The CDR3 DNA sequence: TGCAGCGTTGGAAGGGATACGCAGTATTTT. Amino acids: CSVGRDTQYF. The chain has TRBV29-1 and TRBJ2-3; no definite D call. In germline, CDR1 is SQVTM, CDR2 ANQGSEA. The V end lost 4 bases, the J end lost 6 bases, and 5 bases lay between the germline ends. The CDR3 extends over 10 amino acids.

The chain links TRBV4-1 to TRBJ2-1; 7 bases map to TRBD2. After removal of 0 bases from V and 9 bases from J, the junction contained 5 bases not matched to a gene. Germline loops: CDR1 MGHRA, CDR2 YSYEKL. The CDR3 sequence is 14 residues long. In DNA, the CDR3 is TGCGCCAGCAGCCAAGAAGCGGCTAGCGGTGAGCAGTTCTTC. Its translation is CASSQEAASGEQFF.

The chain is built from TRBV28 and TRBJ1-2; 8 nucleotides match TRBD1. Germline lookup yields CDR1 MDHEN and CDR2 SYDVKM. The V segment lost 6 bases and the J segment 4 bases; nucleotides outside the gene matches: 13. CDR3 length: 16 residues. CDR3 amino acids: CASRKQGEVSSYGYTF. In DNA form, the CDR3 reads TGTGCCAGCAGAAAACAGGGGGAAGTCTCTAGCTATGGCTACACCTTC.

The rearrangement uses TRBV19 and TRBJ2-7; D uncertain. The CDR3 totals 13 residues. The germline CDR1 and CDR2 sequences are LNHDA and SQIVND (reference sequence). V lost 8 bases to trimming and J lost 0 bases, with 11 bases between them. The CDR3, as DNA: TGTGCCAGTTTTGACCCTGCCTCCTACGAGCAGTACTTC. Translation: CASFDPASYEQYF.

The chain combines TRBV4-1 with TRBJ2-7, with TRBD1 matching 9 bases. The V gene's germline CDR1 is MGHRA and CDR2 YSYEKL. J was trimmed by 1 base and V by 4 bases; bases with no gene match: 8. This CDR3 comprises 16 residues. The CDR3 DNA sequence: TGCGCCAGCAGCCTCTCCCAGGGACAGGGTTCCTACGAGCAGTACTTC. It translates to CASSLSQGQGSYEQYF.

The chain recombines TRBV3-1 with TRBJ2-2; unclear D gene. The CDR3 loop spans 13 amino acids. CDR1 is LGHDT and CDR2 is YNNKEL in the germline V gene (reference sequence). V lost 6 bases and J 7 bases, leaving 12 bases between the germline ends. In DNA form, the CDR3 reads TGTGCCAGCAGTAATGCAGAGATCGGGGAGCTGTTTTTT. Translated: CASSNAEIGELFF.